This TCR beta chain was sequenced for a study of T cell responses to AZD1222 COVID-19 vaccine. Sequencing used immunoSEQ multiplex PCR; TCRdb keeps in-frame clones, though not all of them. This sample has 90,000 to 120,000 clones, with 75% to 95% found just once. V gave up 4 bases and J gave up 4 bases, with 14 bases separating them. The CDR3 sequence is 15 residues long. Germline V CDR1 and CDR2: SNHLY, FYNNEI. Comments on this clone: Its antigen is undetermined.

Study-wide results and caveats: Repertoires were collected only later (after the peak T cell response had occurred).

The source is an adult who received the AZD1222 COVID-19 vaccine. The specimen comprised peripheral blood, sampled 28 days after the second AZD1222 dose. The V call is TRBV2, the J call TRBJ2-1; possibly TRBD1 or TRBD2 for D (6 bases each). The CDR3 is CASSVGRGPYNEQFF. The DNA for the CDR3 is TGTGCCAGCAGTGTTGGTCGGGGGCCGTACAATGAGCAGTTCTTC. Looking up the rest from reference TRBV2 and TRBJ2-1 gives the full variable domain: EPEVTQTPSHQVTQMGQEVILRCVPISNHLYFYWYRQILGQKVEFLVSFYNNEISEKSEIFDDQFSVERPDGSNFTLKIRSTKLEDSAMYFCASSVGRGPYNEQFFGPGTRLTVL.